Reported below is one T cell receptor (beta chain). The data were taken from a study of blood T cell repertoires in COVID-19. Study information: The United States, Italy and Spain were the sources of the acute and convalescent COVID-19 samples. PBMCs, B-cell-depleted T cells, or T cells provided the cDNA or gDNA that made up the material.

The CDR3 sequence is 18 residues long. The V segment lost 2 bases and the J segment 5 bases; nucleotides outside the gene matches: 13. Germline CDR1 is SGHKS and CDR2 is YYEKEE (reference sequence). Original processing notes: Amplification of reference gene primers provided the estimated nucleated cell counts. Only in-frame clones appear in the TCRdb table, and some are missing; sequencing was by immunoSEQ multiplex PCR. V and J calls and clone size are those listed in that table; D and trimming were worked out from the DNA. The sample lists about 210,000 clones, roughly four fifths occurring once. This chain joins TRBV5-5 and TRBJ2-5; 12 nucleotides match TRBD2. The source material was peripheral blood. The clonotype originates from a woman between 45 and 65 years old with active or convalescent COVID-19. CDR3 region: CASSLATSGGPGRETQYF. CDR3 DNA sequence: TGTGCCAGCAGCTTAGCGACTAGCGGGGGCCCCGGGCGCGAGACCCAGTACTTC.